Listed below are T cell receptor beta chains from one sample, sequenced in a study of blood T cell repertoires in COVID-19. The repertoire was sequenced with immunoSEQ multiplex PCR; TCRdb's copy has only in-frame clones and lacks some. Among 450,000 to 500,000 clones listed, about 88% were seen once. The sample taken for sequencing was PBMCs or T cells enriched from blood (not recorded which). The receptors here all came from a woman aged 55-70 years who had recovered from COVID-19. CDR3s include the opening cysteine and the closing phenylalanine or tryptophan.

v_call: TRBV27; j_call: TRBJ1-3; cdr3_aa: CASSSWGTGENTIYF
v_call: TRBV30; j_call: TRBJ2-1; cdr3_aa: CAWGGSGSSYNEQFF
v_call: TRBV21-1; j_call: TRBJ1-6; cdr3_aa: CASSKGGRNSPLHF
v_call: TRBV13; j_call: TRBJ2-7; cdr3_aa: CASSLVGAAGPYEQYF
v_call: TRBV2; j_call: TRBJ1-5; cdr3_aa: CASITQGAGQPQHF
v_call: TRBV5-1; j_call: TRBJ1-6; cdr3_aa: CASSLSGGSSYNSPLHF
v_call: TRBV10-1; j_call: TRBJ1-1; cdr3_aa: CASSDLHVPTETNTEAFF
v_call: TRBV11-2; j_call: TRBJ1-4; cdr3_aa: CASSSLGGRNEKLFF
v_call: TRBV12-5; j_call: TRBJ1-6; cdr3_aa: CASGLGQGANSPLHF
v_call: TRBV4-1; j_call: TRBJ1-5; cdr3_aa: CASSQDAGGYQPQHF
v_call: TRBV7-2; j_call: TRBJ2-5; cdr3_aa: CASSPGGTGQETQYF
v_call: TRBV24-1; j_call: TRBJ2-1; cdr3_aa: CATRSAAGGPDEQFF
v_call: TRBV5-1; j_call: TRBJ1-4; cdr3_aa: CASSFEPSGSVEKLFF
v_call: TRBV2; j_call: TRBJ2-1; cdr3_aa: CASSWAGASPGEQFF
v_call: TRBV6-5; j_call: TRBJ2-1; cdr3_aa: CASSTGRQNNEQFF
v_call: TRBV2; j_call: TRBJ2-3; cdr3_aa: CASRSRGGTDTQYF
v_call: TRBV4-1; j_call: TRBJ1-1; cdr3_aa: CASSQTTGSTEAFF
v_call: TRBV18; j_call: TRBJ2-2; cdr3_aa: CASSPRTGTNTGELFF
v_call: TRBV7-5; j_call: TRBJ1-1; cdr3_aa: CARSGEGGTEAFF
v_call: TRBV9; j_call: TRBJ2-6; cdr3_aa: CASSVDGAGASGANVLTF
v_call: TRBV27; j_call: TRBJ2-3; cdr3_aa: CASSRTSTDTQYF
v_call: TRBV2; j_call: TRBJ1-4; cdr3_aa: CASTTGEKLFF
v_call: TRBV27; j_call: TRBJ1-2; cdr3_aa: CASSFGDRTRAGYTF
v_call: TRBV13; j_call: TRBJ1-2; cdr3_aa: CASTARQGSPNYGYTF
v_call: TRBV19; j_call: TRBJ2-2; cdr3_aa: CASSMWAGTGELFF
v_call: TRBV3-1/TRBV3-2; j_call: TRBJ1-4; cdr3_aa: CASSLYNEKLFF
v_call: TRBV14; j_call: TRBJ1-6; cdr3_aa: CASSPQGLSNSPLHF
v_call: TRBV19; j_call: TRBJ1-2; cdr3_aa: CASIGVIVDGYTF
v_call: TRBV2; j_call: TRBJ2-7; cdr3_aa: CASWETGGYEQYF
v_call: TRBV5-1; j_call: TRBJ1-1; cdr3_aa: CASSLGGQASEAFF